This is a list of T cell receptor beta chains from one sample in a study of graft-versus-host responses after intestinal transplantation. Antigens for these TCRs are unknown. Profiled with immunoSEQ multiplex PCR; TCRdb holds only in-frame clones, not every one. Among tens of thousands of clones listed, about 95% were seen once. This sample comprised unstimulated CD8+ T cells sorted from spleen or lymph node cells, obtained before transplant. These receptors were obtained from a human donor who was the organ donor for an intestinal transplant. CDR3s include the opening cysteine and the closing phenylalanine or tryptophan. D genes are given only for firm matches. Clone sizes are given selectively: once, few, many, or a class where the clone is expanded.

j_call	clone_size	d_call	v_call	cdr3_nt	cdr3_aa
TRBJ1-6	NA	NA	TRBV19	TGTGCCAGTAGGGGAAAGGGCTCCTATAATTCACCCCTCCACTTT	CASRGKGSYNSPLHF
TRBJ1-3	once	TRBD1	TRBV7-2	TGTGCCAGCAGCTCGACGGGACAGGCCCTCTCGGTGGCTGGAAACACCATATATTTT	CASSSTGQALSVAGNTIYF
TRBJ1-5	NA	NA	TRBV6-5	TGTGCCAGCAGCCTTAATAAGGGTCAGCCCCAGCATTTT	CASSLNKGQPQHF
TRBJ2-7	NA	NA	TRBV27	TGTGCCAGCAGTTTGGCCTGGACCGCCGAGCAGTACTTC	CASSLAWTAEQYF
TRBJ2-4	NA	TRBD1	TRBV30	TGTGCCTGGGGGCAGGGGGCAAACATTCAGTACTTC	CAWGQGANIQYF
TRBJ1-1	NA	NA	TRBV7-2	TGTGCCAGCAGCTTGCGCCCGGGCCCCGAGAACACTGAAGCTTTCTTT	CASSLRPGPENTEAFF
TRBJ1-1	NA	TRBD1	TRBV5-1	TGCGCCAGCAGCTTGGAGCAGGGGGCGTCTGAAGCTTTCTTT	CASSLEQGASEAFF
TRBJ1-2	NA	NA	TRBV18	TGTGCCAGCTCACCAGTTGCCCGTCACAGCTATAATGGCTACACCTTC	CASSPVARHSYNGYTF
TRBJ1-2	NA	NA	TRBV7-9	TGTGCCAGCAGCTTAGTTTGGGACAACTATGGCTACACCTTC	CASSLVWDNYGYTF
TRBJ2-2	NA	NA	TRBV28	TGTGCCAGCAGACATTACGGAGGTGAGGGAAGAACCGGGGAGCTGTTTTTT	CASRHYGGEGRTGELFF
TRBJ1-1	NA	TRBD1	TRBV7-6	TGTGCCAGCAGCTTGGGGACAGGGGAAGCTTTCTTT	CASSLGTGEAFF
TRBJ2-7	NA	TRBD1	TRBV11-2	TGTGCCAGCAGCTTAGAAATCTCGGACAGGGGGTTCGAGCAGTACTTC	CASSLEISDRGFEQYF
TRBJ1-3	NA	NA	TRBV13	TGTGCCAGCAGCTTAGGGGGTCTTAATGGAAACACCATATATTTT	CASSLGGLNGNTIYF
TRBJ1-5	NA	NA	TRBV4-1	TGCGCCAGCAGCCAGGGTAATCAGCCCCAGCATTTT	CASSQGNQPQHF
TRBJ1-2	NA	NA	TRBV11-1	TGTGCCAGCGGAAACAGAACTTATGGCTACACCTTC	CASGNRTYGYTF
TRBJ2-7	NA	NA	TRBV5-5	TGTGCCAGCAGCTTAACTACATACTACGAGCAGTACTTC	CASSLTTYYEQYF
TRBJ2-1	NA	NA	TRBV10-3	TGTGCCATCACGGTAGACCTCTCCTACAATGAGCAGTTCTTC	CAITVDLSYNEQFF
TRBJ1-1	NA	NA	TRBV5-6	TGTGCCAGCAGGCAGGGGCAAGGCACTGAAGCTTTCTTT	CASRQGQGTEAFF
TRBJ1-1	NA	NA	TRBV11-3	TGTGCCAGCAGCCACAGGGTACCTGAAGCTTTCTTT	CASSHRVPEAFF
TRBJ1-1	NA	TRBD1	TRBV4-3	TGCGCCAGCAGCCATATACAGGGGGCGATTCGCACTGAAGCTTTCTTT	CASSHIQGAIRTEAFF
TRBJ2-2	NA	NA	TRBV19	TGTGCCAGTAGTATTTCCGGGGAGCTGTTTTTT	CASSISGELFF
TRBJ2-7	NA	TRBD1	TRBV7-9	TGTGCCAGCAGCTACCCCACGGACAGGGTGGGGGAGCAGTACTTC	CASSYPTDRVGEQYF
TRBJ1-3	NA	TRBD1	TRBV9	TGTGCCAGCAGCTCAACAGGGGGCCCGGGAAACACCATATATTTT	CASSSTGGPGNTIYF
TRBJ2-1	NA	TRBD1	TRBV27	TGTGCCAGCAGTTTAGGTGGACAGGGCTATGAGCAGTTCTTC	CASSLGGQGYEQFF
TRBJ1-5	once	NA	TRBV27	TGTGCCAGCAGTCTGACAGGTAATCAGCCCCAGCATTTT	CASSLTGNQPQHF
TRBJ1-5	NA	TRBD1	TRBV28	TGTGCCAGCAGTTTCGACAGGGAGGTTGGACAGCCCCAGCATTTT	CASSFDREVGQPQHF
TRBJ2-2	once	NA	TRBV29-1	TGCAGCGTCCCGGGAGACAGGGAGGGCACCGGGGAGCTGTTTTTT	CSVPGDREGTGELFF
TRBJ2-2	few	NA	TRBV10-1	TGCGCCAGCAGCTCCTATCCCACGACCGGGGAGCTGTTTTTT	CASSSYPTTGELFF